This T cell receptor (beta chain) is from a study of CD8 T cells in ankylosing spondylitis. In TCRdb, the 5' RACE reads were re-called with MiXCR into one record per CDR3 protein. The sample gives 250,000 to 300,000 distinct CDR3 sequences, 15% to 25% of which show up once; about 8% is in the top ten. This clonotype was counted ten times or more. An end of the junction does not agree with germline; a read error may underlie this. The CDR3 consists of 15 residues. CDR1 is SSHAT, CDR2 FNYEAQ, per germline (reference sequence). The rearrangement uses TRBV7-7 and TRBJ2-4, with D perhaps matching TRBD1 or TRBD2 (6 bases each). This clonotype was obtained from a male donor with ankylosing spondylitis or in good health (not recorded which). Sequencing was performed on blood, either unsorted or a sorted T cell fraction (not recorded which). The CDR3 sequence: CASILGGSAKNIQYF. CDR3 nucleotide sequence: TGTGCTAGCATCCTAGGGGGGTCCGCCAAAAACATTCAGTACTTC. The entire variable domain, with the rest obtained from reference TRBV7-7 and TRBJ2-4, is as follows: GAGVSQSPRYKVTKRGQDVTLRCDPISSHATLYWYQQALGQGPEFLTYFNYEAQPDKSGLPSDRFSAERPEGSISTLTIQRTEQRDSAMYRCASILGGSAKNIQYFGAGTRLSVL.